This passage covers 8 T cell receptor beta chains from one sample sequenced in a study of blood T cell repertoires in COVID-19. Repertoires were generated with immunoSEQ multiplex PCR, while TCRdb's copy carries only in-frame clones and drops some. The profile covers about 200,000 clones, with approximately 83% appearing a single time and 6.5% to 9.5% taken by the ten largest. Sequencing was carried out using PBMCs or T cells enriched from blood (not recorded which). The source of these receptors is a man in his forties or fifties who had recovered from COVID-19.

Only one count was recorded for this clone. The V gene is TRBV5-4, the J gene TRBJ2-1; the D gene is possibly TRBD1 (6 bases). V was clipped by 4 bases and J by 5 bases, with 10 bases between them. Germline assignment: CDR1 SGHNT and CDR2 YYREEE (reference sequence). This CDR3 has 13 amino acids. The CDR3 reads CASSLDRNNEQFF. CDR3 in DNA: TGTGCCAGCAGCCTGGACAGAAACAATGAGCAGTTCTTC. The full variable domain, its missing parts supplied by reference TRBV5-4 and TRBJ2-1, is ETGVTQSPTHLIKTRGQQVTLRCSSQSGHNTVSWYQQALGQGPQFIFQYYREEENGRGNFPPRFSGLQFPNYSSELNVNALELDDSALYLCASSLDRNNEQFFGPGTRLTVL.

The J gene is TRBJ1-1, the V gene TRBV9; maybe TRBD1 (5 bases). V dropped 4 bases and J dropped 0 bases, with 13 bases sitting between them. CDR3 length: 15 amino acids. Germline CDR1 and CDR2: SGDLS and YYNGEE. CDR3 amino acids: CASSPRQTMNTEAFF. The CDR3 nucleotides are TGTGCCAGCAGCCCCAGACAGACGATGAACACTGAAGCTTTCTTT.

Here the CDR3 DNA reads TGCAGCGTCGTACAGGGGTGGTTCCCTGAAGCTTTCTTT. Translating gives CSVVQGWFPEAFF. The V gene is TRBV29-1, the J gene TRBJ1-1; 7 positions match TRBD1. The junction had 10 bases not matched to a gene; V was cut back by 6 bases and J by 6 bases. Germline V CDR1 and CDR2: SQVTM, ANQGSEA. The CDR3 sequence is 13 residues long.

V usage is TRBV3-1 (or the pseudogene TRBV3-2) and J usage is TRBJ1-5, with 7 positions matching TRBD1. CDR3 length: 15 residues. The J segment lost 3 bases and the V segment lost 1 base, leaving 3 bases of the junction unmatched. The germline V gene has CDR1 LGHDT and CDR2 YNNKEL (reference sequence). DNA of the CDR3: TGTGCCAGCAGCCAAGCGGACAGGCCCAATCAGCCCCAGCATTTT. It is translated as CASSQADRPNQPQHF.

The chain couples TRBV7-9 to TRBJ2-1; the D gene is possibly TRBD1 (7 bases). Germline CDR1 reads SEHNR; CDR2 reads FQNEAQ (reference sequence). The V end lost 7 bases, the J end lost 8 bases, and 21 bases lay between the germline ends. This CDR3 comprises 15 residues. CDR3 DNA sequence: TGTGCCAGCACCCCAAGACAGGGCGGGGTCGATGAGCAGTTCTTC. Translation: CASTPRQGGVDEQFF.

The chain joins TRBV19 to TRBJ1-6; no definite D call. CDR1 is LNHDA and CDR2 is SQIVND in the germline V gene (reference sequence). There are 14 residues in the CDR3. Trimming stripped 6 bases from V and 2 bases from J, with 8 bases between. The CDR3 nucleotides read TGTGCCAGTAGACGGGAAACCTATAATTCACCCCTCCACTTT. This codes for CASRRETYNSPLHF.

The chain employs TRBV6-5 and TRBJ2-5, with 9 bases that match TRBD1. The germline CDR1 and CDR2 sequences are MNHEY and SVGAGI. The CDR3 loop spans 15 amino acids. After removal of 6 bases from V and 2 bases from J, the junction contained 7 bases not matched to a gene. The CDR3 here is CASRVPGQGQETQYF. Here the CDR3 DNA reads TGTGCCAGCAGGGTGCCGGGACAGGGACAAGAGACCCAGTACTTC.

The J gene is TRBJ1-4, the V gene TRBV7-2; D gene uncertain. The V gene's germline CDR1 is SGHTA and CDR2 FQGNSA. V lost 5 bases and J lost 4, with 14 bases in between. The CDR3 has 15 residues. The DNA for the CDR3 is TGTGCCAGCAGCGCCGGGCGGGCCATTAATGAAAAACTGTTTTTT. Translation gives CASSAGRAINEKLFF.